The clone carrying this T cell receptor (beta chain) occurred many times. Its antigen is unidentified. By 5'RACE template switching, TCR cDNA was produced, with a universal primer site and UMIs added in the process. One entry per CDR3 protein results from TCRdb running MiXCR on the 5' RACE reads. The data show roughly 79,000 distinct CDR3 sequences, 7.3% seen once. The source of the sample is a study of T cells after yellow fever vaccination. Study-level background: Where fractions had low cell numbers, libraries were prepared from them with the SMART-Seq v4 Ultra Low Input RNA kit.

Germline CDR1 and CDR2: LNHNV and YYDKDF (reference sequence). J was trimmed by 8 bases and V by 1 base; bases with no gene match: 10. The CDR3 totals 17 residues. Overall study results and limits: Reappearing after the booster were most of the clones from primary vaccination (approximately 96% CD4, around 88% CD8). Few clonotypes appeared in both CD4 and CD8 compartments.

This clonotype was obtained from a man between 18 and 29 years old who received the YFV17D yellow fever vaccine. The sample was CD8+ T cells sorted from PBMCs, taken 9 to 11 days after the first yellow fever vaccination. J is TRBJ2-2 and V is TRBV15; TRBD2 aligns across 10 bases. The CDR3 spells CATSRASGLAPLGELFF. CDR3 nucleotide sequence: TGTGCCACCAGCAGAGCTTCGGGACTAGCGCCCCTGGGGGAGCTGTTTTTT.